The 13 T cell receptor beta chains below were found in one sample sequenced in a study of cytomegalovirus exposure and HLA in healthy donors. 13 Jbeta primers and 60 Vbeta primers were used for the PCR. Profiling relied on immunoSEQ multiplex PCR, and the TCRdb table lists in-frame clones only, not all of them. Here the sample spans about 140,000 clones, over 75% being singletons. Sequencing used PBMCs. These receptors all stem from a man aged 45-65 years in good health and CMV-seronegative.

The V call is TRBV29-1, the J call TRBJ2-7; D is possibly TRBD2 (5 bases). CDR3 length: 12 amino acids. Per the germline V gene, CDR1 is SQVTM and CDR2 is ANQGSEA. Trimming cost V 4 bases and J 2 bases, with 9 bases left between them. DNA for the CDR3: TGCAGCGTTGGGCGGGCTGCCTACGAGCAGTACTTC. It yields the protein CSVGRAAYEQYF.

The chain carries TRBV2 and TRBJ2-7, with 7 bases identical to TRBD1. V lost 6 bases to trimming and J lost 4 bases; unmatched junction nucleotides: 3. The CDR3 runs to 12 residues. The germline V gene has CDR1 SNHLY and CDR2 FYNNEI. The CDR3 sequence: CASREGAYEQYF. The CDR3 nucleotides are TGTGCCAGCAGAGAGGGGGCGTACGAGCAGTACTTC.

The CDR3 coding sequence is TGTGCTAGTGGTTTGGTTGGACTAGCGGGGGGGCTCACCGGGGAGCTGTTTTTT. It yields the protein CASGLVGLAGGLTGELFF. The V call is TRBV12-5, the J call TRBJ2-2; 15 nucleotides line up with TRBD2. Losses at the gene ends were 0 bases for V and 4 bases for J; bases not matched to a gene: 3. Germline CDR1 LGHNT, CDR2 FRNRAP. The length of the CDR3 is 18 residues. Full variable domain (missing parts from reference TRBV12-5 and TRBJ2-2): DARVTQTPRHKVTEMGQEVTMRCQPILGHNTVFWYRQTMMQGLELLAYFRNRAPLDDSGMPKDRFSAEMPDATLATLKIQPSEPRDSAVYFCASGLVGLAGGLTGELFFGEGSRLTVL.

The chain carries TRBV18 and TRBJ2-7; possibly TRBD1 for D (6 bases). V lost 3 bases and J 1 base, leaving 10 bases between the germline ends. Germline CDR1 reads KGHSH; CDR2 reads LQKENI. The CDR3 is 14 amino acids. In nucleotides, the CDR3 is TGTGCCAGCTCACCCTCAGGGGAATCCTACGAGCAGTACTTC. It codes for CASSPSGESYEQYF.

This rearrangement joins TRBV18 to TRBJ1-1; TRBD1 matches at 9 bases. This CDR3 has 15 residues. The V gene end was trimmed by 4 bases and the J gene end by 3 bases; junction bases not matched to a gene: 6. Germline V gene sequence: CDR1 KGHSH, CDR2 LQKENI. Here the CDR3 DNA reads TGTGCCAGCTCACTAGAACAGGGGGCATACACTGAAGCTTTCTTT. It is translated as CASSLEQGAYTEAFF.

The chain couples TRBV28 to TRBJ2-7, with 7 bases lining up with TRBD2. Germline V gene data show CDR1 as MDHEN and CDR2 as SYDVKM. The CDR3 loop spans 13 amino acids. V was pared by 9 bases and J by 3 bases, with 8 bases of the junction left unmatched. The CDR3 sequence is CASTAGTIYEQYF. The CDR3 DNA reads as TGTGCCAGTACCGCCGGGACTATCTACGAGCAGTACTTC.

This clone was seen only once. The chain recombines TRBV2 with TRBJ2-3; TRBD2 matches at 7 bases. The CDR3 sequence is 15 residues long. Trimming removed 4 bases from V and 3 bases from J; junction bases left unmatched: 7. Germline CDR1 is SNHLY and CDR2 is FYNNEI. The CDR3 region has the DNA TGTGCCAGCAGTGTTCGGCGGGGGAATACAGATACGCAGTATTTT. Translating gives CASSVRRGNTDTQYF. Looking up the rest from reference TRBV2 and TRBJ2-3 gives the full variable domain: EPEVTQTPSHQVTQMGQEVILRCVPISNHLYFYWYRQILGQKVEFLVSFYNNEISEKSEIFDDQFSVERPDGSNFTLKIRSTKLEDSAMYFCASSVRRGNTDTQYFGPGTRLTVL.

This clone appeared a single time. The chain carries TRBV27 and TRBJ1-2; TRBD1 might be the D (6 bases). Germline lookup yields CDR1 MNHEY and CDR2 SMNVEV (reference sequence). V was cut by 5 bases and J by 5 bases, with 12 bases left in between. The CDR3 runs 13 residues. The CDR3 DNA reads as TGTGCCAGCAGTCCTACAGGGCCTTATGGCTACACCTTC. It is translated as CASSPTGPYGYTF.

The chain carries TRBV10-3 and TRBJ2-3; D may be TRBD2 (6 bases). The V gene's germline CDR1 is ENHRY and CDR2 SYGVKD. This CDR3 region has 16 residues. With 10 bases removed from V and 3 bases from J, the gap between germline ends came to 23 bases. CDR3 sequence (DNA): TGTGCCACCTGCCCTGGGGTCGGGGGTGGAACAGATACGCAGTATTTT. Translating gives CATCPGVGGGTDTQYF.

V and J are TRBV30 and TRBJ2-2; TRBD2 agrees at 7 bases. V gave up 0 bases and J gave up 5 bases; unmatched junction bases: 9. Germline V lookup: CDR1 GTSNPN, CDR2 SVGIG (reference sequence). This CDR3 region has 16 residues. The CDR3 here is CAWSVPRLARTGELFF. CDR3 DNA sequence: TGTGCCTGGAGTGTACCTAGACTAGCACGGACCGGGGAGCTGTTTTTT.

This chain joins TRBV5-1 and TRBJ1-2; 9 bases fit TRBD1. The CDR3 is made up of 14 amino acids. CDR1 is SGHRS and CDR2 is YFSETQ in the germline V gene. J gave up 8 bases and V 0 bases, and 5 bases lay outside the gene matches. The CDR3 here is CASSLGDRVEGYTF. For the CDR3, the DNA is TGCGCCAGCAGCTTGGGGGACAGGGTAGAGGGCTACACCTTC. Full variable domain (missing parts from reference TRBV5-1 and TRBJ1-2): KAGVTQTPRYLIKTRGQQVTLSCSPISGHRSVSWYQQTPGQGLQFLFEYFSETQRNKGNFPGRFSGRQFSNSRSEMNVSTLELGDSALYLCASSLGDRVEGYTFGSGTRLTVV.

J is TRBJ2-1 and V is TRBV6-5; maybe TRBD2 (5 bases). This CDR3 has 12 amino acids. The germline V gene encodes CDR1 MNHEY and CDR2 SVGAGI. Trimming cost V 8 bases and J 5 bases, with 10 bases left between them. The CDR3, as DNA: TGTGCCAGCCAGCCGGGAAACAATGAGCAGTTCTTC. Protein sequence: CASQPGNNEQFF.

The gene calls are TRBV7-9 and TRBJ1-1; 9 nucleotides line up with TRBD1. The CDR3 sequence is 15 residues long. CDR1 and CDR2 from the germline V gene are SEHNR and FQNEAQ (reference sequence). V dropped 1 base and J dropped 3; count of bases not matched to a gene: 3. CDR3 residues: CASSLERTGDTEAFF. The CDR3 coding sequence is TGTGCCAGCAGCTTAGAAAGGACAGGGGACACTGAAGCTTTCTTT.